This entry lists 15 T cell receptor beta chains sequenced from one sample in a study of early T cells in non-severe SARS-CoV-2 infection. TCRdb re-derived calls from the 5' RACE reads in MiXCR, one entry per CDR3 protein. The profile shows around 61,000 distinct CDR3 sequences, roughly 16% of them singletons. The specimen comprised whole blood, sampled at baseline. The source of these receptors is an adult who was a healthcare worker with PCR-confirmed SARS-CoV-2 infection or an uninfected control (not recorded which).

In its sample, this clonotype ranks as medium-sized. V is TRBV7-2 and J is TRBJ2-1; D call uncertain. CDR1 SGHTA and CDR2 FQGNSA come from the germline V gene. V lost 1 base and J lost 8, with 12 bases in between. The CDR3 is 14 residues long. CDR3 residues: CASSLGSSVDEQFF. The CDR3 DNA reads as TGTGCCAGCAGCTTAGGATCAAGTGTCGATGAGCAGTTCTTC.

There are a few counts of this clonotype. V usage is TRBV12-3 or TRBV12-4 and J usage is TRBJ1-1; 8 positions match TRBD1. The V gene end was trimmed by 3 bases and the J gene end by 7 bases; junction bases not matched to a gene: 4. CDR3 size: 13 residues. This CDR3 reads CASSFGTGFEAFF. The CDR3 DNA sequence: TGTGCCAGCAGTTTCGGGACAGGCTTTGAAGCTTTCTTT.

The V call is TRBV24-1, the J call TRBJ2-7; 10 nucleotides line up with TRBD1. CDR1 is KGHDR and CDR2 is SFDVKD in the germline V gene. CDR3 length: 13 residues. With V trimmed by 9 bases and J by 6 bases, 7 bases remained unmatched. The CDR3 DNA reads as TGTGCCACCGAAAGACAGGGGGCCCGCGAGCAGTACTTC. This codes for CATERQGAREQYF.

The chain uses TRBV29-1 and TRBJ2-5; TRBD1 aligns across 8 bases. The CDR3 has 17 residues. Germline V gene lookup returns CDR1 SQVTM and CDR2 ANQGSEA. V was pared by 2 bases and J by 4 bases, with 15 bases of the junction left unmatched. CDR3 region: CSVEPRQGKQNRETQYF. The DNA of the CDR3 is TGCAGCGTTGAACCCAGACAGGGGAAGCAAAACCGAGAGACCCAGTACTTC.

This clonotype was seen a handful of times. This sequence joins TRBV7-6 and TRBJ2-5; 11 nucleotides align to TRBD1. Looked up from germline, CDR1 is SGHVS and CDR2 is FNYEAQ. J was trimmed by 3 bases and V by 4 bases; bases with no gene match: 4. This CDR3 has 15 residues. The CDR3 bases are TGTGCCAGCAGCTGGGGACAGGGGGAGAAAGAGACCCAGTACTTC. It specifies CASSWGQGEKETQYF.

The rearrangement joins TRBV20-1 to TRBJ2-3, with TRBD1 matching 9 bases. The CDR3 extends over 14 amino acids. Germline V lookup: CDR1 DFQATT, CDR2 SNEGSKA (reference sequence). The J segment lost 4 bases and the V segment lost 6 bases, leaving 8 bases of the junction unmatched. The CDR3 loop reads CSAAGTGIADTQYF. Written as DNA, the CDR3 is TGCAGTGCCGCCGGGACAGGGATCGCAGATACGCAGTATTTT.

This clonotype showed up many times. The J gene is TRBJ1-2, the V gene TRBV19; D gene unclear. Germline lookup yields CDR1 LNHDA and CDR2 SQIVND (reference sequence). Between the trimmed V and J ends, which lost 5 bases and 2 bases, there was a span of 6 bases. The CDR3 is made up of 12 amino acids. Here the CDR3 DNA reads TGTGCCAGTAGTCCCAGAAACTATGGCTACACCTTC. The encoded protein is CASSPRNYGYTF.

This clonotype was recorded a few times. The gene calls are TRBV24-1 and TRBJ2-1; perhaps D is TRBD1 or TRBD2 (5 bases each). Trimming shortened V by 3 bases and J by 15 bases, and 20 bases separated the two germline ends. Germline lookup yields CDR1 KGHDR and CDR2 SFDVKD. The CDR3 totals 14 residues. Here the CDR3 reads CATSDAKEPGRRFF. CDR3 DNA sequence: TGTGCCACCAGTGATGCCAAAGAACCGGGACGGCGGTTCTTC.

The chain carries TRBV20-1 and TRBJ1-2; TRBD1 is a possible D gene (6 bases). The CDR3 spans 14 residues. Germline lookup yields CDR1 DFQATT and CDR2 SNEGSKA (reference sequence). The V end lost 2 bases, the J end lost 2 bases, and 12 bases lay between the germline ends. Here the CDR3 DNA reads TGCAGTGCTAGAAACCACAGGGCAAACTATGGCTACACCTTC. The encoded protein is CSARNHRANYGYTF.

This chain joins TRBV11-2 and TRBJ1-6; D might be TRBD1 (5 bases). The CDR3 spans 19 residues. V was shortened by 1 base and J by 9 bases, with 25 bases between the two germline ends. Germline CDR1 is SGHAT and CDR2 is FQNNGV. Written as DNA, the CDR3 is TGTGCCAGCAGCTTAGGGGGCCCCCTACGAAAAGAACCTCGTTCACCCCTCCACTTT. Its translation is CASSLGGPLRKEPRSPLHF.

This clonotype was counted only a few times. The chain combines TRBV3-1 with TRBJ2-7; D not resolved. Germline lookup yields CDR1 LGHDT and CDR2 YNNKEL (reference sequence). V was pared by 6 bases and J by 3 bases, with 12 bases between. The CDR3 spans 13 residues. The CDR3 sequence: CASSRVGFYEQYF. The CDR3 bases are TGTGCCAGCAGTCGGGTAGGCTTCTACGAGCAGTACTTC.

The V call is TRBV3-1, the J call TRBJ1-6; no definite D call. The length of the CDR3 is 13 residues. Germline assignment: CDR1 LGHDT and CDR2 YNNKEL (reference sequence). V lost 2 bases and J 10 bases, leaving 9 bases between the germline ends. The CDR3 reads CASSQIELSPLHF. CDR3 DNA: TGTGCCAGCAGCCAAATTGAACTCTCACCCCTCCACTTT. The full variable domain, with the rest looked up from reference TRBV3-1 and TRBJ1-6, is DTAVSQTPKYLVTQMGNDKSIKCEQNLGHDTMYWYKQDSKKFLKIMFSYNNKELIINETVPNRFSPKSPDKAHLNLHINSLELGDSAVYFCASSQIELSPLHFGNGTRLTVT.

The gene calls are TRBV1 and TRBJ2-2; the table's D call TRBD2 went unverified against the DNA. TRBV1 is a documented pseudogene. The CDR3 has 19 amino acids. In nucleotides, the CDR3 is TGCACCAGCAGCCAAGAATCGTGGCTAGCGGTGGGAAGAACCGGGGAGCTGTTTTTT. It translates to CTSSQESWLAVGRTGELFF.

J is TRBJ2-1 and V is TRBV11-2; no firm D call. Trimming shortened V by 5 bases and J by 10 bases, and 15 bases separated the two germline ends. This CDR3 region has 13 residues. Looked up from germline, CDR1 is SGHAT and CDR2 is FQNNGV. The CDR3 DNA sequence: TGTGCCAGCAGCCCCCCAAGGGTAGGGGAGCAGTTCTTC. Its protein product is CASSPPRVGEQFF.

In the case of this clonotype: A junction end diverges from the germline sequence, so it may reflect a read error. The chain is built from TRBV6-5 and TRBJ2-7; D unclear. The CDR3 runs 16 residues. Germline V gene lookup returns CDR1 MNHEY and CDR2 SVGAGI. CDR3 amino acids: CASSYPLLLSSYERYF. The CDR3, as DNA: TGTGCCAGCAGTTACCCACTACTCCTCTCCTCCTACGAGCGGTACTTC.